Listed below are T cell receptor beta chains from one sample, sequenced in a study of blood T cell repertoires in COVID-19. Libraries were prepared by immunoSEQ multiplex PCR; TCRdb keeps only in-frame clonotypes and omits some of them. Of roughly 130,000 clones in the sample, around 83% are singletons; the top ten hold around 17%. The specimen sequenced was peripheral blood. The receptors here all came from a woman in her 50s with acute or convalescent COVID-19. CDR3s include the opening cysteine and the closing phenylalanine or tryptophan. Each record gives: J gene, clone size, V gene, CDR3 length, D gene, CDR3 DNA, CDR3 protein. A D gene is named only where the DNA matches it firmly. Rows give clone size only sometimes, using once, few, many, or a class for an expanded clone.

TRBJ1-1,.,TRBV6-5,14,TRBD1,TGTGCCACCGACGATCGGGACAGAAACACTGAAGCTTTCTTT,CATDDRDRNTEAFF
TRBJ2-7,.,TRBV10-1,14,.,TGCGCCAGCAGTGACGCGGGGAATCCCTACGAGCAGTACTTC,CASSDAGNPYEQYF
TRBJ2-3,.,TRBV5-6,14,.,TGTGCCAGCAGCTCGGACACCAGCACAGATACGCAGTATTTT,CASSSDTSTDTQYF
TRBJ2-7,few,TRBV7-8,16,TRBD2,TGTGCCAGCAGCTTAGGGGGACTAGGACGTCCCTACGAGCAGTACTTC,CASSLGGLGRPYEQYF
TRBJ2-1,.,TRBV19,14,TRBD2,TGTGCCAGTACCCCCAGCGGGGGATACAATGAGCAGTTCTTC,CASTPSGGYNEQFF
TRBJ2-7,few,TRBV7-3,15,.,TGTGCCAGCAGCTTAACTTTTGGGCCCTACTACGAGCAGTACTTC,CASSLTFGPYYEQYF
TRBJ1-1,.,TRBV13,13,.,TGTGCCACCTCGTGGCAGGCTAACACTGAAGCTTTCTTT,CATSWQANTEAFF
TRBJ1-2,.,TRBV10-3,15,.,TGTGCCATCAGTCCCCGAGGAACAGGCGGCTATGGCTACACCTTC,CAISPRGTGGYGYTF
TRBJ2-5,.,TRBV12-3/TRBV12-4,12,.,TGTGCCAGCACTGGCAGCCAAGAGACCCAGTACTTC,CASTGSQETQYF
TRBJ2-3,.,TRBV9,16,TRBD2,TGTGCCAGCAGCTCTACAGCGGGGGGCCTCACAGATACGCAGTATTTT,CASSSTAGGLTDTQYF
TRBJ2-1,.,TRBV6-5,12,.,TGTGCCAGCAGGGCCCTTAACAATGAGCAGTTCTTC,CASRALNNEQFF
TRBJ1-1,.,TRBV6-6,13,.,TGTGCCACCAAGACAGACGTGAACACTGAAGCTTTCTTT,CATKTDVNTEAFF
TRBJ2-3,.,TRBV7-9,15,TRBD1,TGTGCCAGCAGCTTAGCGGGACAGGGTTTAGGTACGCAGTATTTT,CASSLAGQGLGTQYF
TRBJ1-5,once,TRBV29-1,15,TRBD1,TGCAGCGTGAGCGCCGGGACAGGGATCAATCAGCCCCAGCATTTT,CSVSAGTGINQPQHF
TRBJ2-7,.,TRBV10-1,14,TRBD1,TGCGCCAGCAGCACCGGGACAGGGGTCTACGAGCAGTACTTC,CASSTGTGVYEQYF
TRBJ2-3,.,TRBV3-1/TRBV3-2,17,TRBD2,TGTGCCAGCAGCCCCTCAAACCCGGGACTAGCTGTAGATACGCAGTATTTT,CASSPSNPGLAVDTQYF
TRBJ1-3,.,TRBV4-2,16,.,TGTGCCAGCAGCCAGGCTTGGAGTGACTCTGGAAACACCATATATTTT,CASSQAWSDSGNTIYF
TRBJ2-2,.,TRBV25-1,16,.,TGTGCCAGCAGTGAATCCACGACAGTTAACACCGGGGAGCTGTTTTTT,CASSESTTVNTGELFF
TRBJ1-5,.,TRBV2,13,.,TGTGCCAGCAGTGAGCCGGTCAATCAGCCCCAGCATTTT,CASSEPVNQPQHF
TRBJ2-7,.,TRBV30,13,TRBD2,TGTGCTGGTTCTAGCGGGGCGACGTACGAGCAGTACTTC,CAGSSGATYEQYF
TRBJ1-4,.,TRBV6-2/TRBV6-3,13,.,TGTGCCAGCAGCAGGGGTGGGAATGAAAAACTGTTTTTT,CASSRGGNEKLFF
TRBJ2-3,.,TRBV13,14,TRBD2,TGTGCCAGCAGACAACGGGGGGGCCAGCCTACGCAGTATTTT,CASRQRGGQPTQYF
TRBJ1-3,.,TRBV7-3,15,.,TGTGCCAGCAGCTTCACAGGGTCGTCTGGAAACACCATATATTTT,CASSFTGSSGNTIYF
TRBJ1-6,.,TRBV2,16,TRBD1,TGTGCCAGCAGTGACCGGGACAGGGGCTATAATTCACCCCTCCACTTT,CASSDRDRGYNSPLHF
TRBJ2-2,.,TRBV5-1,13,.,TGCGCCAGCAGCTTGTTGGAGACCGGGGAGCTGTTTTTT,CASSLLETGELFF